This T cell receptor (beta chain) was captured in a study of CD8 T cells in ankylosing spondylitis. Quantitative 5'-RACE with molecular barcodes produced the TCR beta libraries. TCRdb called the 5' RACE reads again in MiXCR, with one record for every CDR3 protein. There are tens of thousands of distinct CDR3 sequences in the sample; under 13% occur only once, and roughly 15% lies in the top ten. This clonotype appeared many times. The antigen is undetermined. Findings and limits, study-wide: Ankylosing spondylitis blood appeared to be characterized by a TCR beta motif of under ten highly homologous variants. Reports say disease-linked clones showed up significantly more in matched ankylosing spondylitis synovial fluid. CD8+ disease-linked clones were present at relatively low frequencies in blood.

Germline V gene sequence: CDR1 LGHDT, CDR2 YNNKEL (reference sequence). The CDR3 is 13 residues long. Between the trimmed V and J ends, which lost 6 bases and 4 bases, there was a span of 10 bases. The receptor was isolated from a male donor with ankylosing spondylitis or in good health (not recorded which). The genes are TRBV3-1 and TRBJ2-1; tentative D call: TRBD1 (6 bases). Source material: blood, either unsorted or a sorted T cell fraction (not recorded which). This CDR3 reads CASSPTGYNEQFF. Here the CDR3 DNA reads TGTGCCAGCAGTCCTACAGGGTACAATGAGCAGTTCTTC.